This TCR beta chain was profiled in a study of blood T cells in healthy people across ages. Those donating, healthy Caucasian individuals from Russia, were aged about 6 to 100. With a J-beta primer mix and a sample-barcoded 5' primer, a second PCR ran about 7 to 11 cycles. TCRdb analysed the 5' RACE reads with MiXCR anew, one entry per CDR3 protein. Of more than 700,000 distinct CDR3 sequences listed, about half were seen once; the top ten hold approximately 18%. A single count supports this clonotype. Its specificity is not known. Whole-study findings and limits: Long-lived and aged donors differed, with more naive CD4+ cells and higher diversity in the long-lived.

The CDR3 runs to 16 residues. Germline trimming cut 5 bases from V and 7 bases from J; bases unmatched to any gene: 14. The V gene's germline CDR1 is MGHDK and CDR2 SYGVNS. V is TRBV25-1 and J is TRBJ2-7; 10 positions match TRBD2. This sequence was found in a man older than 75 in good health. Sequenced input: blood. The CDR3 region has the DNA TGTGCCAGCAGTCCCGACCTAGCGGGAGCCTACAATGAGCAGTACTTC. It yields the protein CASSPDLAGAYNEQYF.